The rows below give T cell receptor beta chains drawn from one sample of a study of T cell repertoires in cytomegalovirus infection. TCRdb called the reads again in MiXCR, with one record for every CDR3 protein. The sample carries around 450,000 distinct CDR3 sequences, about 33% recorded once. What was sequenced was PBMCs. These receptors came from a human donor in good health (CMV status not recorded). Some clones in this sample may be carry-over from other donors' samples. The CDR3 runs from the conserved cysteine through the conserved F or W. The order of the fields is D gene, V gene, J gene, clone size, CDR3 DNA, CDR3 protein. The D gene is left open where the match is weak. Clone size, where shown, is once, few, many, or a class for clones that have expanded.

TRBD1,TRBV28,TRBJ1-4,many,TGTGCCAGCAGTTTGGTCCGATCCGGGACAGCTAATGAAAAACTGTTTTTT,CASSLVRSGTANEKLFF
TRBD2,TRBV7-2,TRBJ2-1,many,TGTGCCAGCAGCTCGCACCCGGGACTAGGGCACAATGAGCAGTTCTTC,CASSSHPGLGHNEQFF
-,TRBV28,TRBJ2-4,few,TGTGCCAGCAGTACGACTACCAAAAACATTCAGTACTTC,CASSTTTKNIQYF
-,TRBV12-3/TRBV12-4,TRBJ2-1,few,TGTGCCAGCAGTTTACGACAGACCTCCTCCTACAATGAGCAGTTCTTC,CASSLRQTSSYNEQFF
-,TRBV5-5,TRBJ2-2,-,TGTGCCAGCAGCTCATTTCAGGGTGTCACCGGGGAGCTGTTTTTT,CASSSFQGVTGELFF
-,TRBV7-6,TRBJ1-2,-,TGTGCCAGCAGCTTAGAACAGGGAGTCTATGGCTACACCTTC,CASSLEQGVYGYTF
-,TRBV18,TRBJ2-3,few,TGTGCCAGCTCACCACTATCTCGTCCCAGGGTCCAGGTCGCAGATACGCAGTATTTT,CASSPLSRPRVQVADTQYF
-,TRBV7-2,TRBJ1-1,many,TGTGCCAGCAGCGCTGACCACACTGAAGCTTTCTTT,CASSADHTEAFF
-,TRBV12-3/TRBV12-4,TRBJ2-2,-,TGTGCCAGCAGCCACGCCTGGGCCGGAACCGGGGAGCTGTTTTTT,CASSHAWAGTGELFF
-,TRBV7-9,TRBJ2-2,-,TGTGCCAGCATCGGGACCGCGAACACCGGGGAGCTGTTTTTT,CASIGTANTGELFF
-,TRBV2,TRBJ2-5,-,TGTGCCAGCAGTGTTGGGACCCCAGCATCTGGGTGGAGATCGGGGACCCAGTACTTC,CASSVGTPASGWRSGTQYF
-,TRBV3-1,TRBJ2-5,-,TGTGCCAGCAGCCAAGATTTAGGGGATTCATTAGAGACCCAGTACTTC,CASSQDLGDSLETQYF
-,TRBV7-9,TRBJ1-1,few,TGTGCCAGCAGCCATATCGACGGTAACACTGAAGCTTTCTTT,CASSHIDGNTEAFF
-,TRBV6-5,TRBJ2-7,few,TGTGCCAGCAGTTACTCTACAGGGTGGTACGAGCAGTACTTC,CASSYSTGWYEQYF
-,TRBV6-8,TRBJ1-1,-,TGTGCCAGCAGGCGGCCAGGGAGCACTGAAGCTTTCTTT,CASRRPGSTEAFF
-,TRBV24-1,TRBJ1-5,-,TGTGCCACCAGTTCCGGGATCCTTAGCAATCAGCCCCAGCATTTT,CATSSGILSNQPQHF
TRBD2,TRBV19,TRBJ2-3,-,TGTGCCAGTAGTATATTGGGCCCTAAGGCGGGGGGACCTGCTAGCACAGATACGCAGTATTTT,CASSILGPKAGGPASTDTQYF
TRBD2,TRBV7-2,TRBJ2-2,many,TGTGCCAGCAGCTTAAGATTAGCGGGGGTCACGAACACCGGGGAGCTGTTTTTT,CASSLRLAGVTNTGELFF
-,TRBV9,TRBJ2-2,-,TGTGCCAGCAGCCCGTTACAGGGAACCGGGAAGCTGTTTTTT,CASSPLQGTGKLFF
-,TRBV24-1,TRBJ2-5,-,TGTGCCACCAGTGACCCTCTGGGGCCAGCAGAAGAGACCCAGTACTTC,CATSDPLGPAEETQYF